This is a list of T cell receptor beta chains from one sample in a study of low-dose radiotherapy and immunotherapy resistance in tumors. MiXCR was run by TCRdb on the reads, yielding one entry per CDR3 protein. The table lists 80,000 or so distinct CDR3 sequences, about 17% of them singletons. The sample in question was PBMCs, obtained after low-dose radiotherapy plus immunotherapy. Receptors were obtained from a male donor with prostate cancer. CDR3s include the opening cysteine and the closing phenylalanine or tryptophan. D genes are given only for firm matches. Part of the rows lack a size; the others show once, few, many or a class for expanded clones.

j_call d_call clone_size v_call cdr3_length cdr3_aa cdr3_nt
TRBJ2-7 - many TRBV5-1 14 CASSLGSGAGEQYF TGCGCCAGCAGTTTGGGATCGGGAGCGGGCGAGCAGTACTTC
TRBJ2-3 - many TRBV19 15 CASSKGGTYTDTQYF TGTGCCAGTAGTAAAGGCGGGACTTACACAGATACGCAGTATTTT
TRBJ1-1 TRBD1 many TRBV15 16 CATSPGTGAEGTEAFF TGTGCCACCAGTCCCGGGACAGGGGCGGAGGGGACTGAAGCTTTCTTT
TRBJ2-1 TRBD2 - TRBV5-6 15 CASSLLAVSFNEQFF TGTGCCAGCAGCTTACTAGCGGTAAGCTTCAATGAGCAGTTCTTC
TRBJ2-4 - many TRBV30 12 CAWKGGSNIQYF TGTGCCTGGAAGGGCGGCTCAAACATTCAGTACTTC
TRBJ1-3 - many TRBV20-1 17 CSARDSRKTSLGNTIYF TGCAGTGCTAGAGATAGCCGGAAGACCTCTCTAGGAAACACCATATATTTT
TRBJ1-1 - few TRBV20-1 14 CSARGGQGGTEAFF TGCAGTGCCCGAGGAGGGCAGGGTGGTACTGAAGCTTTCTTT
TRBJ1-1 - - TRBV4-1 15 CASSPSPGQNTEAFF TGCGCCAGCAGCCCGTCTCCGGGACAGAACACTGAAGCTTTCTTT
TRBJ2-1 TRBD2 many TRBV14 17 CASSQVPHSGGNNEQFF TGTGCCAGCAGCCAAGTGCCCCATAGCGGGGGGAACAATGAGCAGTTCTTC
TRBJ2-5 - many TRBV4-3 15 CASSQDPGRLQTQYF TGCGCCAGCAGCCAAGATCCAGGGAGACTGCAGACCCAGTACTTC
TRBJ2-3 - many TRBV6-5 13 CASSPARLDTQYF TGTGCCAGCAGCCCCGCGCGTCTAGATACGCAGTATTTT
TRBJ2-5 - many TRBV20-1 14 CSAREALPSETQYF TGCAGTGCTAGAGAGGCCTTACCTTCGGAGACCCAGTACTTC
TRBJ2-7 TRBD1 many TRBV19 15 CASSIDDRATYEQYF TGTGCCAGTAGTATCGACGACAGGGCGACCTACGAGCAGTACTTC
TRBJ2-2 - once TRBV27 17 CASTEIAGVGTGELFFF -
TRBJ2-1 - many TRBV5-1 13 CASSVRRGYEQFF TGCGCCAGCAGCGTTCGTCGGGGCTATGAGCAGTTCTTC
TRBJ2-4 - - TRBV3-1 15 CASSLGVGAKNIQYF TGTGCCAGCAGCCTCGGAGTAGGAGCCAAAAACATTCAGTACTTC
TRBJ2-7 TRBD2 many TRBV5-1 17 CASSLGRREGPSYEQYF TGCGCCAGCAGCTTGGGTCGGAGGGAGGGCCCCTCCTACGAGCAGTACTTC
TRBJ2-3 - - TRBV5-4 14 CASRRQAAADTQYF TGTGCCAGCAGGAGACAGGCAGCGGCAGATACGCAGTATTTT
TRBJ2-2 - once TRBV14 14 CASSPSRATGELFF TGTGCCAGCAGCCCTTCAAGAGCCACCGGGGAGCTGTTTTTT
TRBJ2-5 - few TRBV11-2 14 CASSLAGLQETQYF TGTGCCAGCAGCTTAGCCGGGCTACAAGAGACCCAGTACTTC
TRBJ2-2 - few TRBV25-1 16 CASSDVAAGDTGELFF TGTGCCAGCAGTGACGTGGCCGCCGGGGACACCGGGGAGCTGTTTTTT
TRBJ2-7 TRBD1 many TRBV5-1 16 CASSEGSGTGGHEQYF TGCGCCAGCAGTGAAGGATCCGGGACAGGGGGCCACGAGCAGTACTTC
TRBJ2-1 TRBD1 many TRBV5-1 17 CASSLEGGQALYNEQFF TGCGCCAGCAGCTTGGAGGGGGGACAGGCACTCTACAATGAGCAGTTCTTC
TRBJ1-5 - many TRBV3-1 14 CASSQDTGNQPQHF TGTGCCAGCAGCCAAGATACGGGCAATCAGCCCCAGCATTTT
TRBJ2-1 TRBD2 many TRBV7-3 15 CASSLTSGRMDEQFF TGTGCCAGCAGCCTTACTAGCGGGAGGATGGATGAGCAGTTCTTC
TRBJ2-2 - many TRBV4-3 14 CASSQELYTGELFF TGCGCCAGCAGCCAAGAACTGTACACCGGGGAGCTGTTTTTT
TRBJ2-5 TRBD1 many TRBV5-1 16 CASSLVGDRQQETQYF TGCGCCAGCAGCTTGGTTGGGGACAGACAACAAGAGACCCAGTACTTC
TRBJ2-1 - many TRBV5-5 14 CASSPDYGRNEQFF TGTGCCAGCAGCCCTGACTACGGACGCAATGAGCAGTTCTTC
TRBJ1-5 - once TRBV6-6 16 CASSRMSGVNNQPQHF TGTGCCAGCAGCAGAATGTCAGGGGTAAACAATCAGCCCCAGCATTTT
TRBJ1-5 - many TRBV7-9 12 CASSSMGQPQHF TGTGCCAGCAGCTCCATGGGACAGCCCCAGCATTTT
TRBJ2-2 TRBD2 many TRBV4-2 16 CASSQGLGGSAGELFF TGTGCCAGCAGCCAAGGGTTAGGCGGGAGCGCCGGGGAGCTGTTTTTT
TRBJ2-7 TRBD2 many TRBV15 15 CATSRVSGPSGEQYF TGTGCCACCAGCAGAGTTAGCGGGCCGTCCGGCGAGCAGTACTTC
TRBJ1-1 TRBD1 many TRBV6-5 18 CASSYSSPGGPFGTEAFF TGTGCCAGCAGTTACTCGAGTCCAGGGGGCCCTTTCGGCACTGAAGCTTTCTTT
TRBJ1-5 TRBD1 few TRBV5-1 15 CASSPRQGAGQPQHF TGCGCCAGCAGCCCGCGACAGGGGGCGGGTCAGCCCCAGCATTTT
TRBJ2-1 TRBD2 - TRBV7-2 14 CASSLNGRQNEQFF TGTGCCAGCAGCTTAAACGGGAGGCAAAATGAGCAGTTCTTC
TRBJ2-2 TRBD1 many TRBV14 14 CATSRDRYTGELFF TGTGCCACTTCCCGGGACAGATACACCGGGGAGCTGTTTTTT
TRBJ2-3 TRBD1 once TRBV24-1 14 CATSDLTGVNTQYF TGTGCCACCAGTGACCTGACAGGGGTTAATACGCAGTATTTT
TRBJ2-2 - many TRBV9 13 CASSVLGTGELFF TGTGCCAGCAGCGTACTGGGGACCGGGGAGCTGTTTTTT
TRBJ1-4 TRBD1 many TRBV5-1 15 CASSSTGEDWEKLFF TGCGCCAGCAGCTCGACAGGGGAAGATTGGGAAAAACTGTTTTTT
TRBJ2-4 TRBD1 many TRBV18 13 CASSPRDRGIQYF TGTGCCAGCTCACCCCGGGACAGGGGCATTCAGTACTTC
TRBJ2-7 - many TRBV30 13 CAWELDSFYEQYF TGTGCCTGGGAGCTGGATAGTTTCTACGAGCAGTACTTC
TRBJ1-2 - many TRBV29-1 11 CSVEQGLGYTF TGCAGCGTTGAACAGGGGCTGGGCTACACCTTC
TRBJ1-3 - many TRBV28 14 CASTRREAGNTIYF TGTGCCAGCACGAGGAGGGAGGCGGGAAACACCATATATTTT
TRBJ2-2 - many TRBV4-3 16 CASSQDGGTVPGELFF TGCGCCAGCAGCCAAGATGGGGGGACAGTCCCCGGGGAGCTGTTTTTT
TRBJ1-1 TRBD1 many TRBV19 13 CASRIQGLTEAFF TGTGCCAGTAGAATACAGGGGCTCACTGAAGCTTTCTTT
TRBJ2-7 - - TRBV18 13 CASSPGYPYEQYF TGTGCCAGCTCACCGGGATACCCCTACGAGCAGTACTTC
TRBJ1-1 - few TRBV30 13 CAWSPGFGAEAFF TGTGCCTGGAGTCCAGGGTTCGGGGCTGAAGCTTTCTTT
TRBJ2-7 - many TRBV7-2 13 CASSFPGTYEQYF TGTGCCAGCAGCTTTCCTGGGACCTACGAGCAGTACTTC
TRBJ2-5 - - TRBV18 12 CASSPQRETQYF TGTGCCAGCTCACCACAGAGAGAGACCCAGTACTTC
TRBJ2-1 - many TRBV12-3/TRBV12-4 13 CASSLGQTNEQFF TGTGCCAGCAGTTTGGGCCAGACCAATGAGCAGTTCTTC
TRBJ2-7 - many TRBV7-9 13 CASRAWENYEQYF TGTGCCAGCAGAGCTTGGGAGAACTACGAGCAGTACTTC
TRBJ2-1 - many TRBV7-5 20 CISVPEAYRGQLAGSNEQFF -
TRBJ1-6 - many TRBV6-1 14 CASSEPVLLMTLHF TGTGCCAGCAGTGAACCGGTCCTACTGATGACCCTCCACTTT